The clone carrying this TCR beta chain occurred a few times. Its cognate antigen is unknown. This entry is derived from a study of spatial heterogeneity in lung cancer. For the study at large: Each time, sequencing found more beta-chain sequences than alpha-chain sequences.

Study findings and constraints: Blood showed ubiquitous tumor TCRs more often at resection than at routine follow-up.

Deletions cut 5 bases from V and 3 bases from J, with 16 bases between. CDR1 is DFQATT and CDR2 is SNEGSKA in the germline V gene (reference sequence). This CDR3 contains 14 residues. Described time point: sample taken at primary tumor resection. Unsorted whole RNA of tumor, nontumor lung or frozen PBMC was sequenced. The donor group consisted of roughly 76 patients who had untreated, early-stage non-small cell lung cancer. Every cDNA TCR molecule received its own unique molecular identifier. Via MiXCR, TCRdb re-called the 5' RACE reads, giving one row per CDR3 protein. Here the sample spans 60,000 to 65,000 distinct CDR3 sequences, 7.5% to 9% being singletons.

Specimen: PBMCs, collected at surgery. The chain couples TRBV20-1 to TRBJ2-5, with no clear D. This receptor was identified in a female donor with early-stage non-small cell lung cancer. CDR3: CSAPPGGVEETQYF. The DNA of the CDR3 is TGCAGTGCTCCCCCCGGTGGTGTAGAAGAGACCCAGTACTTC.